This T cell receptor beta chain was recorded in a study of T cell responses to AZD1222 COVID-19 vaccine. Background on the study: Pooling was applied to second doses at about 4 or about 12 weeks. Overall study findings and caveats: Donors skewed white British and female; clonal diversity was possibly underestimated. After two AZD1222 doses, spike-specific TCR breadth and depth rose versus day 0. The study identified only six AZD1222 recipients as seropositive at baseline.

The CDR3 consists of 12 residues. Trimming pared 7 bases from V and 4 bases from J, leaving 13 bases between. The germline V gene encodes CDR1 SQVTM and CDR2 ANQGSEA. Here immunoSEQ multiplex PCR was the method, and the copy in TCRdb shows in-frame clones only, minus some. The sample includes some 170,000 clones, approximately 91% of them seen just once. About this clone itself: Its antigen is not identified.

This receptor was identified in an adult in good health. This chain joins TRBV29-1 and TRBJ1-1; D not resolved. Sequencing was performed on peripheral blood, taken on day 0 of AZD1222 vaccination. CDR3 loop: CSAGWAGTEAFF. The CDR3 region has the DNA TGCAGCGCGGGGTGGGCGGGCACTGAAGCTTTCTTT.